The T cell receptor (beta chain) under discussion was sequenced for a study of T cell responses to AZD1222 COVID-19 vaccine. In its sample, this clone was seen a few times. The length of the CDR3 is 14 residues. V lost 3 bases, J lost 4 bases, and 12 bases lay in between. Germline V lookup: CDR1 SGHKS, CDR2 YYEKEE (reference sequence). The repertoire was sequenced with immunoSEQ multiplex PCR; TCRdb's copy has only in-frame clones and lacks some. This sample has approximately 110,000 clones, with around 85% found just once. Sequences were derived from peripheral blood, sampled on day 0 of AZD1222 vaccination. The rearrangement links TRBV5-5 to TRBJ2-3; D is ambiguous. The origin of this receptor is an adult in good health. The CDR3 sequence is CASSSWDWPDTQYF. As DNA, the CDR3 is TGTGCCAGCAGCTCCTGGGATTGGCCAGATACGCAGTATTTT.